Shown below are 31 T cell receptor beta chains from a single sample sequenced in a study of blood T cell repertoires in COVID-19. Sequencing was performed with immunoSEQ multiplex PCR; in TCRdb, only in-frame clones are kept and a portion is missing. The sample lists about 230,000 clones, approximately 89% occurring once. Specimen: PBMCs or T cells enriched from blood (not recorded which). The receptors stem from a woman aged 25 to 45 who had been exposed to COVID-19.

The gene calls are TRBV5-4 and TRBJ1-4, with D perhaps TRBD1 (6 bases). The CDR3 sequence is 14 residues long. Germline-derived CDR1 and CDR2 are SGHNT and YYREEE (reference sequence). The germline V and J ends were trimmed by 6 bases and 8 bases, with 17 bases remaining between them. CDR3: CASTSGQGEEKLFF. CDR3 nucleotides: TGTGCCAGCACCTCGGGACAAGGAGAGGAAAAACTGTTTTTT.

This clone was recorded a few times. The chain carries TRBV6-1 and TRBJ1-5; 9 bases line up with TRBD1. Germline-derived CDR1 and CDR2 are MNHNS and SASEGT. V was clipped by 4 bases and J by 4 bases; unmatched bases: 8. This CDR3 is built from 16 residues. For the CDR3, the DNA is TGTGCCAGCAGTGCCAGGGACAGGGTACCAAATCAGCCCCAGCATTTT. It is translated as CASSARDRVPNQPQHF.

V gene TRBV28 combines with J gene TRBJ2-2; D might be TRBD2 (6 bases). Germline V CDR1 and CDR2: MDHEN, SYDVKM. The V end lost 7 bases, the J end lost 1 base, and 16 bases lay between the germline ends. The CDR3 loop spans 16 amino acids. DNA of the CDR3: TGTGCCAGCAACCTACCGGGACTTCTGAACACCGGGGAGCTGTTTTTT. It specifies CASNLPGLLNTGELFF.

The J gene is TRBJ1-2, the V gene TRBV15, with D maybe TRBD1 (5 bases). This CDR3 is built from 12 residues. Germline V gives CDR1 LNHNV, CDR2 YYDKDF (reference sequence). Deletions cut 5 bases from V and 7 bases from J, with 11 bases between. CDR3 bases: TGTGCCACCAGCCGCAGGGTGGGTGGCTACACCTTC. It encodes CATSRRVGGYTF.

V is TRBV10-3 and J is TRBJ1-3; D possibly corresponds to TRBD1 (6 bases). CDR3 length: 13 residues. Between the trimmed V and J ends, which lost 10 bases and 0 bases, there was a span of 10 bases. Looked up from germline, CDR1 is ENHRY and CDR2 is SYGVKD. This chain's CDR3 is CATQQGSGNTIYF. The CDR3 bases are TGTGCCACCCAACAGGGCTCTGGAAACACCATATATTTT.

The CDR3 region is CASSLEMGPYEQYF. DNA of the CDR3: TGCGCCAGCAGCTTGGAAATGGGGCCCTACGAGCAGTACTTC. The V and J genes are TRBV5-1 and TRBJ2-7; D might be TRBD1 (5 bases). CDR1 and CDR2 from the germline V gene are SGHRS and YFSETQ. CDR3 length: 14 amino acids. The V end was cut by 0 bases, the J end by 2 bases, with 9 bases between.

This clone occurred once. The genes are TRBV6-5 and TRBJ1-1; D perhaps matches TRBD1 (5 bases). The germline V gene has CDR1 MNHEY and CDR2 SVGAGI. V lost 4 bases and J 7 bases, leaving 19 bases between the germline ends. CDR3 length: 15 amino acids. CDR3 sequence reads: CASSSNRQIIDEAFF. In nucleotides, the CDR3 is TGTGCCAGCAGTTCCAATAGACAGATCATTGATGAAGCTTTCTTT.

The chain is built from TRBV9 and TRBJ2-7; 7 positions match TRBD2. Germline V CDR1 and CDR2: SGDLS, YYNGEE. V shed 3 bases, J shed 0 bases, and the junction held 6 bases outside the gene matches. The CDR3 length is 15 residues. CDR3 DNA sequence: TGTGCCAGCAGCGAGCCTAGCGGAGCCTCCTACGAGCAGTACTTC. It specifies CASSEPSGASYEQYF.

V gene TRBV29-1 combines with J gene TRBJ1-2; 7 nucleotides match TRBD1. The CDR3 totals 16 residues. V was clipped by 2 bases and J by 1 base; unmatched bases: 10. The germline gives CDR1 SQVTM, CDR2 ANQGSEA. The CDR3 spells CSVETTGVVNNYGYTF. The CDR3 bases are TGCAGCGTTGAAACCACAGGGGTGGTAAATAACTATGGCTACACCTTC. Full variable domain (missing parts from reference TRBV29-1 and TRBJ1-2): SAVISQKPSRDICQRGTSLTIQCQVDSQVTMMFWYRQQPGQSLTLIATANQGSEATYESGFVIDKFPISRPNLTFSTLTVSNMSPEDSSIYLCSVETTGVVNNYGYTFGSGTRLTVV.

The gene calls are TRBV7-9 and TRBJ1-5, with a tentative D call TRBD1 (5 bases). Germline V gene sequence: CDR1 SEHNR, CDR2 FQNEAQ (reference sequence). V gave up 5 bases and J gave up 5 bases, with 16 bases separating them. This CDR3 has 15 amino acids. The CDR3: CASSRSGGIYQPQHF. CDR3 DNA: TGTGCCAGCAGCCGGTCCGGGGGAATCTATCAGCCCCAGCATTTT.

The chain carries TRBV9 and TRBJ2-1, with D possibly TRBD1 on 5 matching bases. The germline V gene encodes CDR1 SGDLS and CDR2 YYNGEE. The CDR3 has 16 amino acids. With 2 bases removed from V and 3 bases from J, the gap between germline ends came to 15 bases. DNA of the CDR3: TGTGCCAGCAGCGTGTCAGGGCTACTCCACTACAATGAGCAGTTCTTC. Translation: CASSVSGLLHYNEQFF.

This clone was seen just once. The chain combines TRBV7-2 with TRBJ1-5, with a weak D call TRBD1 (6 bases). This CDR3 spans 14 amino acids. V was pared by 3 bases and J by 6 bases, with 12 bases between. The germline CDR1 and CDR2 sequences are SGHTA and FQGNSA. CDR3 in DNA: TGTGCCAGCAGCTTTGGGGGGGCTCCTCAGCCCCAGCATTTT. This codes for CASSFGGAPQPQHF.

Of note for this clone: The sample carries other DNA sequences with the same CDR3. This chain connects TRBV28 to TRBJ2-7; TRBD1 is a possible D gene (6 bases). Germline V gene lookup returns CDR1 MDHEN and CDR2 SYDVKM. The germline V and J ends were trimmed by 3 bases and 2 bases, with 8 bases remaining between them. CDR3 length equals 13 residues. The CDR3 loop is CASSLQGTYEQYF. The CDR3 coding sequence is TGTGCCAGCAGTTTGCAGGGGACCTACGAGCAGTACTTC.

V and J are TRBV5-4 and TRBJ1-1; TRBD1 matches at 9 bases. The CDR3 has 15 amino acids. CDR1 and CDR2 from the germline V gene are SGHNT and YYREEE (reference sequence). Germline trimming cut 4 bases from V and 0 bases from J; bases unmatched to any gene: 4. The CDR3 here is CASSRGDRVNTEAFF. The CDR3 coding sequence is TGTGCCAGCAGCCGAGGGGACAGGGTGAACACTGAAGCTTTCTTT.

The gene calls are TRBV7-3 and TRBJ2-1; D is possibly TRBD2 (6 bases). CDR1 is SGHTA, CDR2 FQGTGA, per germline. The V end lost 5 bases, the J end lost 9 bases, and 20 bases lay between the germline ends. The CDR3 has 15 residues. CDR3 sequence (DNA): TGTGCCAGCAGCCGTGCCCGACTAGGAGAGGTTGAGCAGTTCTTC. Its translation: CASSRARLGEVEQFF.

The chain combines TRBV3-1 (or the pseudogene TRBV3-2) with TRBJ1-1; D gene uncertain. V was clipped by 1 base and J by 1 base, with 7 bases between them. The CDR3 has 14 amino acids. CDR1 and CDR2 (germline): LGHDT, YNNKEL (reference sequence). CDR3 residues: CASSQGPENTEAFF. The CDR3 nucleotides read TGTGCCAGCAGCCAAGGGCCTGAGAACACTGAAGCTTTCTTT.

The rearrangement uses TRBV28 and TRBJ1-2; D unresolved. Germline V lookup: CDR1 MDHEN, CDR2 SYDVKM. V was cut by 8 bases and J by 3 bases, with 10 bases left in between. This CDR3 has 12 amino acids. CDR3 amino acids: CASRREYYGYTF. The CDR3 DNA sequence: TGTGCCAGCCGACGGGAGTACTATGGCTACACCTTC.

The CDR3 sequence: CASSSREPGQGFF. CDR3 in DNA: TGTGCCAGCAGCTCCAGAGAGCCGGGACAAGGGTTCTTC. The chain uses TRBV13 and TRBJ2-1, with D perhaps matching TRBD1 (6 bases). From germline, CDR1 is PRHDT and CDR2 FYEKMQ (reference sequence). There are 13 residues in the CDR3. The germline V and J ends were trimmed by 4 bases and 15 bases, with 19 bases remaining between them.

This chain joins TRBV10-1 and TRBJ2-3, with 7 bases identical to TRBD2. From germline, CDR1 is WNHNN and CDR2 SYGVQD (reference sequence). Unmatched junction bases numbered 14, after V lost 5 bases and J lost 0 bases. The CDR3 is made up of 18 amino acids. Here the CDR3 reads CASSLIEESGTSTDTQYF. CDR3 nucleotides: TGCGCCAGCAGTTTGATTGAGGAAAGCGGGACTAGCACAGATACGCAGTATTTT.

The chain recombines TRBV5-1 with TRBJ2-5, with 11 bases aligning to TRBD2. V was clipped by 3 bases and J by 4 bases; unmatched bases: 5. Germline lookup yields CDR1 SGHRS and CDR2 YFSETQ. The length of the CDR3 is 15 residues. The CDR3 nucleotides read TGCGCCAGCAGCTCGACTAGCGGGACTGTAGAGACCCAGTACTTC. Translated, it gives CASSSTSGTVETQYF.

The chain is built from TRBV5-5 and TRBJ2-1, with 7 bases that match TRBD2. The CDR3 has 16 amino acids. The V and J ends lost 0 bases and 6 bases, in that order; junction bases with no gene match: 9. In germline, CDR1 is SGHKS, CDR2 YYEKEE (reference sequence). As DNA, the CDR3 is TGTGCCAGCAGCTTGGGACTCGCGGGAGAGGGCAATGAGCAGTTCTTC. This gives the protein CASSLGLAGEGNEQFF.

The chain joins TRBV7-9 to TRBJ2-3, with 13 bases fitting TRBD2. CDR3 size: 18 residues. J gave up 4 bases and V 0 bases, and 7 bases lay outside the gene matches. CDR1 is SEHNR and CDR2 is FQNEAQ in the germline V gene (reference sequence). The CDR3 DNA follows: TGTGCCAGCAGCTTAGCCATAGGACTAGCGGGAGTTTCAGATACGCAGTATTTT. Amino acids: CASSLAIGLAGVSDTQYF.

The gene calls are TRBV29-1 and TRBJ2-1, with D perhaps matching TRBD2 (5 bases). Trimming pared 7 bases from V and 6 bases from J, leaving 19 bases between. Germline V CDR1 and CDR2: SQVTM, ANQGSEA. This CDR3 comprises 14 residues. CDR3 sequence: CSGRTTGGINEQFF. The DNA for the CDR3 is TGCAGCGGACGTACGACTGGAGGAATCAATGAGCAGTTCTTC.

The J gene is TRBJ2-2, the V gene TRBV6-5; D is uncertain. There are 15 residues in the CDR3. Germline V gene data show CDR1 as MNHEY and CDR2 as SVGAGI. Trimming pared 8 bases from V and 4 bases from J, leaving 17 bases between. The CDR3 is CASRHLSASTGELFF. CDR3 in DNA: TGTGCCAGCCGCCACCTAAGCGCCAGCACCGGGGAGCTGTTTTTT.

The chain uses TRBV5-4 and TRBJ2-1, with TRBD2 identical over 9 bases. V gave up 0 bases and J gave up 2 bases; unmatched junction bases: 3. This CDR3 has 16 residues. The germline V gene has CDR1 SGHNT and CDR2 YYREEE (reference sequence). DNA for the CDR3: TGTGCCAGCAGCTTGGGCCTAGCGGGAACCTACAATGAGCAGTTCTTC. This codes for CASSLGLAGTYNEQFF.

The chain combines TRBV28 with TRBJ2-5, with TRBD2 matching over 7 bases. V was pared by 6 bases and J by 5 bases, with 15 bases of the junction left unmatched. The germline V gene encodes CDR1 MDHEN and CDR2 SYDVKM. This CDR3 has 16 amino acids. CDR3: CASSNLPRTSNETQYF. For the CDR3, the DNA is TGTGCCAGCAGCAATCTTCCCCGGACTAGTAACGAGACCCAGTACTTC.

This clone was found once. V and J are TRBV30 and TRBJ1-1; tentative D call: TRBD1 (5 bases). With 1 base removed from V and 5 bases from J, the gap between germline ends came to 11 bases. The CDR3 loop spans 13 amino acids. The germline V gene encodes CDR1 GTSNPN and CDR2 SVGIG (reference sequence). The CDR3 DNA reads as TGTGCCTGGAGTGCGGGGGGTGGAACTGAAGCTTTCTTT. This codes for CAWSAGGGTEAFF.

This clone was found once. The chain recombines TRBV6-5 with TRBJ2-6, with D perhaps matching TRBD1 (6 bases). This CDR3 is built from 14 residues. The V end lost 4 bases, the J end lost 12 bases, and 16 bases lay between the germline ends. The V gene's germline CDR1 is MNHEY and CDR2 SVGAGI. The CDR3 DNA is TGTGCCAGCAGTTCCGACAGGTTGTCAGGCGTCCTGACTTTC. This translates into CASSSDRLSGVLTF.

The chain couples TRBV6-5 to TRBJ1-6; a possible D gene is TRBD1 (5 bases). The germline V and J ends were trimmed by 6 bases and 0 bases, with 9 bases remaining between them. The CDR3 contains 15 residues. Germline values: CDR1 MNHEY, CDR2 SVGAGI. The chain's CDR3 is CASSRDSSYNSPLHF. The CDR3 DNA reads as TGTGCCAGCAGCCGAGACAGCTCCTATAATTCACCCCTCCACTTT.

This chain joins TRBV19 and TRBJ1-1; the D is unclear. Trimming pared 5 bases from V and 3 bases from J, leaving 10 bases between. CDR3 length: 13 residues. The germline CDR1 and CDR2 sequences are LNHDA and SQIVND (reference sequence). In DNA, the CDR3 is TGTGCCAGTAGTTCGCGGGGAGACACTGAAGCTTTCTTT. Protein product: CASSSRGDTEAFF.

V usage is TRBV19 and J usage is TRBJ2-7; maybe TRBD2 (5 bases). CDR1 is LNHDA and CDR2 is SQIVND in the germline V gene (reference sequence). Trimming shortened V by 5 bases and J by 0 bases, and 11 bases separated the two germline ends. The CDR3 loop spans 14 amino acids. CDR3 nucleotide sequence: TGTGCCAGTAGTGTACCGGGATCCTCCTACGAGCAGTACTTC. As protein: CASSVPGSSYEQYF.